The rows below give T cell receptor beta chains drawn from one sample of a study of T cells in Graves' hyperthyroidism and ophthalmopathy. TCRdb analysed the multiplex PCR reads with MiXCR anew, one entry per CDR3 protein. The sample carries more than 500,000 distinct CDR3 sequences, 12% to 15% recorded once. Material for sequencing was blood. The receptors come from a woman in her thirties or forties with Graves' hyperthyroidism. Each CDR3 is given with its conserved first and last residue. D genes are given only for firm matches. The size of a clone is reported for some rows only, either as once, few or many, or as a class for expanded clones.

abundance	v_gene	d_gene	j_gene	CDR3nt	CDR3aa
-	TRBV10-1	TRBD2	TRBJ2-3	TGTGCCAGCAGTGAAAGCGGGGGCACAGATACGCAGTATTTT	CASSESGGTDTQYF
few	TRBV14	TRBD2	TRBJ2-1	TGTGCCAGCAGCCAAGAAGCGGGAGGCCACTCCTACAATGAGCAGCTCTTC	CASSQEAGGHSYNEQLF
many	TRBV29-1	-	TRBJ1-4	TGCAGCGTTGAACAGTCTGGGGCCGGAGGAAAACTGTTTTTT	CSVEQSGAGGKLFF
many	TRBV10-3	TRBD1	TRBJ2-7	TGTGCCATCAGTGAGGGAGTCAGGGGGCGCTACGAGCAGTACTTC	CAISEGVRGRYEQYF
many	TRBV18	-	TRBJ2-1	TGTGCCAGCTCACCGAAAGCCAATGAGCAGTTCTTC	CASSPKANEQFF
many	TRBV28	-	TRBJ1-5	TGTGCCAGCAGGCCTCACACCGACAGTCAGCCCCAGCATTTT	CASRPHTDSQPQHF
few	TRBV20-1	-	TRBJ1-5	TGCAGTGCTAGAGGGAGAGACAATCAGCCCCAGCATTTT	CSARGRDNQPQHF
many	TRBV11-2	TRBD2	TRBJ2-2	TGTGCCAGCAGCGGCCGGGACTACCGGACCGGGGAGCTGTTTTTT	CASSGRDYRTGELFF
-	TRBV25-1	-	TRBJ1-1	TGTGCCAGCAGTGAATCCAGGGGCGGGACCTCTGAAGCTTTCTTT	CASSESRGGTSEAFF
few	TRBV20-1	TRBD2	TRBJ2-3	TGCAGTGCAACTATAGGACTAGCGTCTAGCACAGATACGCAGTATTTT	CSATIGLASSTDTQYF
-	TRBV4-1	-	TRBJ2-1	TGCGCCAGCAGCGAACCGGACCGCCCGATTAACAATGAGCAGTTCTTC	CASSEPDRPINNEQFF
many	TRBV10-1	TRBD2	TRBJ2-2	TGCGCCAGCAGTGAGAAGTTAAGCGGGAGTGGGTACGGGGAGCTGTTTTTT	CASSEKLSGSGYGELFF
many	TRBV11-2	-	TRBJ2-3	TGTGCCAGCAGCTTAGATCTTTACGGGATATCAGATACGCAGTATTTT	CASSLDLYGISDTQYF
few	TRBV18	-	TRBJ2-7	TGTGCCAGCTCACCACCACCGGGATCCTACGAGCAGTACTTC	CASSPPPGSYEQYF
many	TRBV20-1	TRBD1	TRBJ2-3	TGCAGTGCTTCCGGGACAGGGGCCATGAAAGGGGGCACAGATACGCAGTATTTT	CSASGTGAMKGGTDTQYF
-	TRBV5-1	TRBD1	TRBJ1-4	TGCGCCAGCAGGGGACAGAATAATGAAAAACTGTTTTTT	CASRGQNNEKLFF
few	TRBV29-1	-	TRBJ2-3	TGCAGCGTTGATCAGGATACGCAGTATTTT	CSVDQDTQYF
many	TRBV7-6	-	TRBJ2-3	TGTGCCAGCAGCTTACAGGCCCTTAGCACAGATACGCAGTATTTT	CASSLQALSTDTQYF
many	TRBV27	-	TRBJ2-6	TGTGCCAGCAGGGGGATCGGGGCCAACGTCCTGACTTTC	CASRGIGANVLTF
few	TRBV18	-	TRBJ2-5	TGTGCCAGCTCAAGACTAGAGGTAGAGACCCAGTACTTC	CASSRLEVETQYF
-	TRBV9	TRBD2	TRBJ2-1	TGTGCCAGCAGCGTAGGGACTAGCGGGACTTCGGTTACCCTACAAAATGAGCAGTTCTTC	CASSVGTSGTSVTLQNEQFF
-	TRBV20-1	-	TRBJ2-1	TGCAGTGCTTTTCTCCCCGGATTCGGCGCTGGCAATGAGCAGTTCTTC	CSAFLPGFGAGNEQFF
many	TRBV2	-	TRBJ1-5	TGTGCCAGCAGTGATTTAAGGAACTTTAGCAATCAGCCCCAGCATTTT	CASSDLRNFSNQPQHF
many	TRBV27	TRBD2	TRBJ2-7	TGTGCCAGCAGAGGACTAGCGGGAGGGCCCCACGAGCAGTACTTC	CASRGLAGGPHEQYF
many	TRBV12-3/TRBV12-4	-	TRBJ1-3	TGTGCCAGCAGTCCTGACAGACACTCTGGAAACACCATATATTTT	CASSPDRHSGNTIYF
many	TRBV11-3	TRBD2	TRBJ2-2	TGTGCCAGCAGGCAGCGGGAGCTGAACACCGGGGAGCTGTTTTTT	CASRQRELNTGELFF
many	TRBV7-2	-	TRBJ1-1	TGTGCCAGCGTCAGGCCGAACCCTGAAGCTTTCTTT	CASVRPNPEAFF
few	TRBV20-1	-	TRBJ2-2	TGCAGTGCCCCCCGGTCGGGACCTACCACCGGGGAGCTGTTTTTT	CSAPRSGPTTGELFF
many	TRBV20-1	TRBD1	TRBJ2-2	TGCAGTGCCACCGGCGGGGACAGGGACCGTACCGGGGAGCTGTTTTTT	CSATGGDRDRTGELFF
many	TRBV30	TRBD1	TRBJ1-5	TGTGCCTGGAGTAACCGGGACAGGGCTAATCAGCCCCAGCATTTT	CAWSNRDRANQPQHF